The entry below describes one T cell receptor (beta chain). This clone's antigen is unknown. Per-base quality was not reported, and no clone a single base away is much larger than it. Ficoll-Paque density gradient centrifugation was the method used to isolate PBMCs. The source of the sample is a study of T-cell memory formation after mild COVID-19 (dated by TCRdb to the early 2020s). Context from the whole study: Most TCR sequence clusters were specific to one of the two donors. Longitudinal TCRalpha and TCRbeta repertoire sequencing tracked T-cell clones expanding and contracting after mild COVID-19 in a couple of donors. The cohort was made up of two young adult volunteers, one female and one male, who were previously healthy. On the study overall, not on this receptor specifically: Clones that contracted from day 15 to 85 showed balanced CD4/CD8 phenotypes, whereas a second wave of clones that expanded from day 15 to 37 leaned towards CD4+. Some responding clones were detected in pre-infection memory, which suggested that pre-existing cross-reactive memory T cells had joined the SARS-CoV-2 response. Whether the second-wave clones peaking on day 37 were SARS-CoV-2 specific was not confirmed. Contracting CD4+ clones appeared mostly in the CM and EM memory subsets, whereas CD8+ clones were enriched in EMRA. Only two mild cases were covered in the study, and larger cohorts including severe cases with pre-infection samples were considered necessary.

Sequenced on an Illumina NovaSeq 6000. Using 5'RACE with constant-segment primers, TCRalpha and TCRbeta cDNA libraries were constructed, with sample barcodes and unique molecular identifiers added in the process. RNA was extracted from every sample with Trizol reagent. Libraries were amplified in two PCR steps, with a second sample barcode and Illumina TruSeq adapters added in the second step. Sequencing of the libraries was done on an Illumina NovaSeq, producing 2 x 150 bp paired-end reads. On the authors' methods: Reads were demultiplexed and collapsed into UMI-guided consensus sequences with migec v1.2.7. Using mixcr v2.1.11, UMI consensuses were aligned to TRA and TRB V and J templates and then assembled into clonotypes. Clonotypes were classified as expanded or contracted when called significant by both edgeR and NoisET, with noise models trained on biological replicates. For edgeR calls, a false discovery rate-adjusted p below 0.01 and a log2 fold-change threshold of 1 were applied. As an exploratory analysis of dynamics, PCA with hierarchical clustering was applied to max-normalized trajectories of the 1000 most abundant clonotypes. The CD4 or CD8 phenotype of responding clones was assigned using the separately sequenced CD4+ and CD8+ repertoires. TCRdb ran its own pipeline on the public reads, namely fastp trimming at Q25 and MiXCR clone calling, and kept in-frame beta chains. Merged by CDR3 protein, the rows form single entries marked with the most common genes and DNA. V and J calls and clone size were set by TCRdb, not the authors. The sample data list 250,000 to 400,000 distinct CDR3 sequences, and around an eighth of these were observed just once. Roughly 23% of the sample lies in the top ten.

This clonotype was obtained from a man aged 18 to 29 who had mild COVID-19 (a few samples of this study predate the infection). The sample titles of this study are shuffled in the database, so cell type and time point are left out; the donor was told from shared clones. Sequenced material: PBMCs or a T cell subset sorted from them (not recorded which).

The DNA reads TGTGCCAGCAGCTTAGCGGGGGGCGGCGACTATGGCTACACCTTC. Its amino acids are CASSLAGGGDYGYTF. This chain is built from TRBV7-2 and TRBJ1-2; TRBD1 is a weak D gene call, 6 bases matching. Between the V and J ends, shortened by 0 bases and 3 bases respectively, the junction contains 11 bases. CDR1 SGHTA and CDR2 FQGNSA are derived from the germline V gene. From the cysteine through the phenylalanine, the CDR3 covers 15 amino acids. Just the 45-base CDR3 DNA is kept, in frame starting at base 1.